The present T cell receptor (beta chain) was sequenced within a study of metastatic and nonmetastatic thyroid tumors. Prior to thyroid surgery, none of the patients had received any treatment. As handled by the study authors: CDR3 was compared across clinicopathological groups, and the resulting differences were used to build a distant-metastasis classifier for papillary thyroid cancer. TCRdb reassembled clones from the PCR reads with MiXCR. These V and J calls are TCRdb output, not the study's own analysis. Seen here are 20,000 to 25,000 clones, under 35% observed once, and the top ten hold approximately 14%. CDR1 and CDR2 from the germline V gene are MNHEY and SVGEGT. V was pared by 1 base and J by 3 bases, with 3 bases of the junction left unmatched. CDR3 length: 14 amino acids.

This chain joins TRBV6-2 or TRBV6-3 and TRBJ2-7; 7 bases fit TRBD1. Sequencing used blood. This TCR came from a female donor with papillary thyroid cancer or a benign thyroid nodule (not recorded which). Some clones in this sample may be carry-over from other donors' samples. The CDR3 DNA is TGTGCCAGCAGTTACTTAGACAGGGACTACGAGCAGTACTTC. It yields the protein CASSYLDRDYEQYF.